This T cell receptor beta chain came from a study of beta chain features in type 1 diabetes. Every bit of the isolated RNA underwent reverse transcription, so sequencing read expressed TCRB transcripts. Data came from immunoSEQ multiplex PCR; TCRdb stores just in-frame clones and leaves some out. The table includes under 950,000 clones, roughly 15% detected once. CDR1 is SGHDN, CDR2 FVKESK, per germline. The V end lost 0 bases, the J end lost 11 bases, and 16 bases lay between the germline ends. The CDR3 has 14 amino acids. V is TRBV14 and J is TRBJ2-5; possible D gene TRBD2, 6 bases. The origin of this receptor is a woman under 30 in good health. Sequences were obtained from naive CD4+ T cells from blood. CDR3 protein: CASSQERAVREQYF. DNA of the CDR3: TGTGCCAGCAGCCAAGAAAGGGCAGTCCGGGAGCAGTACTTC.